The present entry profiles one TCR beta chain with its context. J was trimmed by 3 bases and V by 0 bases; bases with no gene match: 4. The germline gives CDR1 ENHRY, CDR2 SYGVKD. This CDR3 comprises 15 residues. It was RNA transcripts that yielded the amplified TCR beta CDR3 regions. First-round RT-PCR with HTBI primers amplified the TCR CDR3 region. TCRdb redid the calling of the multiplex PCR reads with MiXCR, one entry per CDR3 protein. The sample records 400,000 to 550,000 distinct CDR3 sequences, approximately 25% being singletons. The sample comes from a study of T cells in Graves' hyperthyroidism and ophthalmopathy.

Sequences were obtained from blood. This receptor was obtained from a woman between 25 and 40 years old with Graves' ophthalmopathy. The chain combines TRBV10-3 with TRBJ2-7, with 8 positions matching TRBD1. CDR3 sequence (DNA): TGTGCCATCAGTGAGTCCCGGGACAGGCACTACGAGCAGTACTTC. This gives the protein CAISESRDRHYEQYF.